The 14 T cell receptor beta chains listed next were all sequenced from one sample in a study of cytomegalovirus exposure and HLA in healthy donors. This table comes from immunoSEQ multiplex PCR, and its TCRdb copy is limited to in-frame clones, with some not included. In the table there are 85,000 to 90,000 clones, about 96% of which are singletons. The sequenced sample was PBMCs. The receptors here all came from a man between 18 and 29 years old in good health and CMV-seronegative.

V and J are TRBV11-3 and TRBJ1-3; D remains unclear. Germline values: CDR1 SGHNT, CDR2 YENEEA. Between the trimmed V and J ends, which lost 3 bases and 0 bases, there was a span of 9 bases. The CDR3 covers 15 residues. CDR3 residues: CASSFGGNSGNTIYF. The CDR3 DNA sequence: TGTGCCAGCAGCTTCGGCGGGAACTCTGGAAACACCATATATTTT.

This rearrangement joins TRBV7-9 to TRBJ2-3; 7 nucleotides agree with TRBD1. The CDR3 is 16 residues long. CDR1 and CDR2 from the germline V gene are SEHNR and FQNEAQ (reference sequence). Trimming cost V 5 bases and J 2 bases; bases outside gene matches: 10. Here the CDR3 DNA reads TGTGCCAGCAGCCCAATACGACAGGGTTACACAGATACGCAGTATTTT. Translation: CASSPIRQGYTDTQYF.

CDR3 in DNA: TGTGCCAGCAGTTACGTGCGGGGGGAGCAGTTCTTC. Translation: CASSYVRGEQFF. V usage is TRBV6-5 and J usage is TRBJ2-1; 7 nucleotides agree with TRBD2. CDR3 length: 12 amino acids. Trimming took 2 bases from V and 10 from J; bases not matched to a gene: 2. Germline CDR1 and CDR2: MNHEY and SVGAGI.

The V gene is TRBV6-4, the J gene TRBJ2-1; the match to TRBD1 covers 10 bases. Germline CDR1 and CDR2: MRHNA and SNTAGT. The ends lost 2 bases at V and 2 bases at J; junction bases unmatched: 0. CDR3 length equals 15 residues. The CDR3 protein is CASSDGTGAYNEQFF. CDR3 in DNA: TGTGCCAGCAGTGACGGGACAGGGGCCTACAATGAGCAGTTCTTC.

J is TRBJ2-3 and V is TRBV7-8, with D possibly TRBD2 on 7 matching bases. Germline V gene lookup returns CDR1 SGHVS and CDR2 FQNEAQ. Trimming cost V 2 bases and J 5 bases, with 17 bases left between them. The CDR3 extends over 16 amino acids. CDR3 bases: TGTGCCAGCAGCTTAAGGGGGGGGGTATTAGAAGATACGCAGTATTTT. This encodes CASSLRGGVLEDTQYF.

The CDR3 is CASSFVGGGYEQYF. The CDR3 DNA sequence: TGTGCCAGCAGTTTTGTAGGGGGCGGGTACGAGCAGTACTTC. The rearrangement uses TRBV27 and TRBJ2-7; TRBD1 agrees at 7 bases. V was pared by 3 bases and J by 4 bases, with 6 bases of the junction left unmatched. Germline CDR1 MNHEY, CDR2 SMNVEV (reference sequence). This CDR3 has 14 residues.

CDR3 bases: TGTGCCAGCAGCGCAGACAGGGGAGGCACCGGGGAGCTGTTTTTT. Encoded protein: CASSADRGGTGELFF. The chain combines TRBV5-4 with TRBJ2-2, with 8 bases aligning to TRBD1. With 4 bases clipped from V and 4 bases from J, the junction kept 6 bases outside the gene matches. The CDR3 runs to 15 residues. Germline CDR1 reads SGHNT; CDR2 reads YYREEE (reference sequence).

The rearrangement joins TRBV6-6 to TRBJ1-5, with D uncertain. Germline assignment: CDR1 MNHNY and CDR2 SVGAGI (reference sequence). The CDR3 has 13 amino acids. Trimming cost V 2 bases and J 5 bases, with 7 bases left between them. CDR3 in amino acids: CASSYVSDQPQHF. CDR3 in DNA: TGTGCCAGCAGTTACGTCAGTGATCAGCCCCAGCATTTT.

This sequence joins TRBV6-5 and TRBJ1-2; D is undetermined. V was trimmed by 4 bases and J by 2 bases, leaving 8 bases between them. The CDR3 loop spans 13 amino acids. Germline CDR1 MNHEY, CDR2 SVGAGI. Here the CDR3 DNA reads TGTGCCAGCAGTTTACAGTCCAACTATGGCTACACCTTC. Translation gives CASSLQSNYGYTF.

This chain links TRBV27 with TRBJ1-4; TRBD1 agrees at 8 bases. Germline CDR1 and CDR2: MNHEY and SMNVEV (reference sequence). This CDR3 is built from 14 residues. Trimming took 6 bases from V and 5 from J; bases not matched to a gene: 5. As DNA, the CDR3 is TGTGCCAGCAGAACGGGACAGGCGAATGAAAAACTGTTTTTT. It is translated as CASRTGQANEKLFF.

The chain recombines TRBV9 with TRBJ2-1, with 8 bases identical to TRBD1. From germline, CDR1 is SGDLS and CDR2 YYNGEE. There are 13 residues in the CDR3. The V and J ends lost 7 bases and 5 bases, in that order; junction bases with no gene match: 5. This CDR3 reads CASQDRENNEQFF. Written as DNA, the CDR3 is TGTGCCAGCCAGGACAGGGAAAACAATGAGCAGTTCTTC.

As to this clone: In the same sample, other DNA sequences code for this CDR3. The J gene is TRBJ1-1, the V gene TRBV30, with D possibly being TRBD1 (6 bases). The V end was cut by 1 base, the J end by 5 bases, with 11 bases between. This CDR3 is 13 amino acids long. Germline CDR1 GTSNPN, CDR2 SVGIG (reference sequence). The CDR3 sequence is CAWSANTGTEAFF. DNA of the CDR3: TGTGCCTGGAGTGCGAATACAGGGACTGAAGCTTTCTTT.

This sequence joins TRBV9 and TRBJ2-2, with 8 bases that match TRBD1. Per the germline V gene, CDR1 is SGDLS and CDR2 is YYNGEE. Trimming at V came to 3 bases and at J to 3 bases, leaving 1 base not matched to a gene. CDR3 length: 14 residues. This CDR3 reads CASSATGDTGELFF. CDR3 sequence (DNA): TGTGCCAGCAGCGCGACAGGGGACACCGGGGAGCTGTTTTTT.

This chain connects TRBV30 to TRBJ1-1, with 7 bases aligning to TRBD1. The V segment lost 2 bases and the J segment 11 bases; nucleotides outside the gene matches: 8. The CDR3 sequence is 12 residues long. CDR1 GTSNPN and CDR2 SVGIG come from the germline V gene (reference sequence). The CDR3 region is CAWSRDRVSAFF. DNA of the CDR3: TGTGCCTGGAGTAGGGACAGAGTTTCGGCTTTCTTT. Full variable domain (missing parts from reference TRBV30 and TRBJ1-1): SQTIHQWPATLVQPVGSPLSLECTVEGTSNPNLYWYRQAAGRGLQLLFYSVGIGQISSEVPQNLSASRPQDRQFILSSKKLLLSDSGFYLCAWSRDRVSAFFGQGTRLTVV.